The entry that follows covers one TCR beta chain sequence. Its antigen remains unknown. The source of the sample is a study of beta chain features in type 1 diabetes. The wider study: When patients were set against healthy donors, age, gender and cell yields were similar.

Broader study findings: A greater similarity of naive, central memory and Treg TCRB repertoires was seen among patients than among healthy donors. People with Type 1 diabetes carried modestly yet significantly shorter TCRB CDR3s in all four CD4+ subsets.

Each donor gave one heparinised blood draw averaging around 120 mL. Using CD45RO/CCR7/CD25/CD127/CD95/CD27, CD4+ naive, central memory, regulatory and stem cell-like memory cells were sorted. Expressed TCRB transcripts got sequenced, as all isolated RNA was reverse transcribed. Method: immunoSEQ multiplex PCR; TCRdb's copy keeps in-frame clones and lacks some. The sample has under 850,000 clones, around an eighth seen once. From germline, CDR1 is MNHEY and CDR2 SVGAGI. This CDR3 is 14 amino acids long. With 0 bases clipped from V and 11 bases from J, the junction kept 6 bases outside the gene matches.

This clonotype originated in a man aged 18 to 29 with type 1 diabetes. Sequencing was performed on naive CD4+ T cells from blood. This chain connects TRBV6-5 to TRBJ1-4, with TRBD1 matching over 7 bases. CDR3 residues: CASSYSGGLGKLFF. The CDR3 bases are TGTGCCAGCAGTTACTCAGGGGGCTTGGGGAAACTGTTTTTT.